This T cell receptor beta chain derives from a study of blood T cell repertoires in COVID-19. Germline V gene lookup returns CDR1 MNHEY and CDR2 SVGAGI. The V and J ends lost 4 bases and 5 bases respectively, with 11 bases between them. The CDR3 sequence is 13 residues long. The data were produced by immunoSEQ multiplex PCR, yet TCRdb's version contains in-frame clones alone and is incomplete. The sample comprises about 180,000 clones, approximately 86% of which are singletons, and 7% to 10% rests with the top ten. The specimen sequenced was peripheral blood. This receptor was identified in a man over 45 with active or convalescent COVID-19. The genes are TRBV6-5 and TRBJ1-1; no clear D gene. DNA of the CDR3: TGTGCCAGCAGTTCTAGTGGGTGGACTGAAGCTTTCTTT. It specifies CASSSSGWTEAFF.